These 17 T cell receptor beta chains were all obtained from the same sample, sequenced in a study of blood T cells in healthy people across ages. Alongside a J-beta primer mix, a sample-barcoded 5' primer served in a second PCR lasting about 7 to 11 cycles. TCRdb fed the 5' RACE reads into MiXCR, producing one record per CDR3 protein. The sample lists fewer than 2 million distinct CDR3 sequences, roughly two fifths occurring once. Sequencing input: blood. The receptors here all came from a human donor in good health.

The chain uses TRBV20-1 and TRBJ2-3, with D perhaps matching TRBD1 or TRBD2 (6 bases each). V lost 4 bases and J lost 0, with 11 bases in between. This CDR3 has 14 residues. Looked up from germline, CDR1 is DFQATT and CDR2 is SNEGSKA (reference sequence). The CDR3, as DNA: TGCAGTGCTACGGGGGCGCTGAGCACAGATACGCAGTATTTT. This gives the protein CSATGALSTDTQYF.

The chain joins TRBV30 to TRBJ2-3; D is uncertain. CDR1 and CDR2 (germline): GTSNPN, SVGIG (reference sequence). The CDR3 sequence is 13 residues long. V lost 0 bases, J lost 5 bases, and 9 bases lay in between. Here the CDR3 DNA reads TGTGCCTGGAGTGTAGGGTGGGTAGATACGCAGTATTTT. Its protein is CAWSVGWVDTQYF.

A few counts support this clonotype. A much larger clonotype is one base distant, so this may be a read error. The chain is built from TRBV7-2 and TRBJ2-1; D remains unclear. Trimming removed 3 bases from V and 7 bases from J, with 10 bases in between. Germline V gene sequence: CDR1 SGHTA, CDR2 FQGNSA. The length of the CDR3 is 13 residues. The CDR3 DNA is TGTGCCAGCAGCTTCGGACGGAAAAATGAGCAGTTCTTC. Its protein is CASSFGRKNEQFF.

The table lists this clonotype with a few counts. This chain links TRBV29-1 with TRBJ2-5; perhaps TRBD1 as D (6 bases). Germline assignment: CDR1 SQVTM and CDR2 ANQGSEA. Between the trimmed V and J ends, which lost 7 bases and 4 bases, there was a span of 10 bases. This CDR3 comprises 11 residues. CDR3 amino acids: CSGQEVETQYF. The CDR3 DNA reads TGCAGCGGACAGGAGGTAGAGACCCAGTACTTC.

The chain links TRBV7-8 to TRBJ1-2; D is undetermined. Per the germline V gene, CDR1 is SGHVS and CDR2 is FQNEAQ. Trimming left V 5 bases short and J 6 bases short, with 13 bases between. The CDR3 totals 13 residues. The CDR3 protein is CASSPEGIHGYTF. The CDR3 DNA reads TGTGCCAGCAGCCCTGAGGGCATACATGGCTACACCTTC.

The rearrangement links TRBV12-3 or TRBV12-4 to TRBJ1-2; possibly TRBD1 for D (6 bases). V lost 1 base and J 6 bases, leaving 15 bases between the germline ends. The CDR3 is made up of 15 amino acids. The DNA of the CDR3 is TGTGCCAGCAGTTTAGGACAGGTCGGGCGCCATGGCTACACCTTC. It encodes CASSLGQVGRHGYTF.

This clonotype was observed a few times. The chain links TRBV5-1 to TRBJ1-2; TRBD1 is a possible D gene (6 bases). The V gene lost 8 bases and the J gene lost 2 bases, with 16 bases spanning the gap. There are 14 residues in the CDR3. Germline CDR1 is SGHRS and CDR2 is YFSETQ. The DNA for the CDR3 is TGCGCCAGTAGCCCGGACAGTAAAAACTATGGCTACACCTTC. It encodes CASSPDSKNYGYTF.

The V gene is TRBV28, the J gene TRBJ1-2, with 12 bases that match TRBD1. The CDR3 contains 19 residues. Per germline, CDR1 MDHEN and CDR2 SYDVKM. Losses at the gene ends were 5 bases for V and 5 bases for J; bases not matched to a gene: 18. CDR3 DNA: TGTGCCAGCAGTCCGCATGTTCCGGGACAGGGGGCGTTGGGATATGGCTACACCTTC. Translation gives CASSPHVPGQGALGYGYTF.

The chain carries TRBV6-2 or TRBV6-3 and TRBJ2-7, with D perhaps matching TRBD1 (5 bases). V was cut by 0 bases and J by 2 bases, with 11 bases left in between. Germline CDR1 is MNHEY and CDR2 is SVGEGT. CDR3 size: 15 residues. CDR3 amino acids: CASSYSTGDAYEQYF. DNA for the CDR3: TGTGCCAGCAGTTACTCAACAGGAGATGCCTACGAGCAGTACTTC.

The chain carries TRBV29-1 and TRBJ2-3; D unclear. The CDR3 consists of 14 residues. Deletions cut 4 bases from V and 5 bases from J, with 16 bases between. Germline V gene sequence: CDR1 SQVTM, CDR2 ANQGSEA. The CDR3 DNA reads TGCAGCGTTGTCGTGTCTAGGACGGGAGATACGCAGTATTTT. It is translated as CSVVVSRTGDTQYF.

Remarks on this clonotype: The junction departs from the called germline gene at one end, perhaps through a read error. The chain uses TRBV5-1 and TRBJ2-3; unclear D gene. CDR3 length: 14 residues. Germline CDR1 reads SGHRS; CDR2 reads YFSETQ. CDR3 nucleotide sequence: TGCACCAGCCATGGTCTTGGGAGCACAGATACGCAGTATTTT. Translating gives CTSHGLGSTDTQYF.

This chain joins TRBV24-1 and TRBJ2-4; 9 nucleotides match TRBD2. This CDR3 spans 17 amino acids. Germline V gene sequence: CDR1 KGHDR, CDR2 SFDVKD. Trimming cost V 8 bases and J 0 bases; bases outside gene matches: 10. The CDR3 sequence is CATKAGGPFGAKNIQYF. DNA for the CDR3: TGTGCCACCAAGGCGGGGGGGCCGTTCGGAGCCAAAAACATTCAGTACTTC.

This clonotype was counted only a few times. CDR3 in amino acids: CASSLNGRGPYEQYF. In DNA, the CDR3 is TGTGCCAGCAGTTTAAATGGGCGGGGGCCCTACGAGCAGTACTTC. V and J are TRBV27 and TRBJ2-7, with D possibly being TRBD2 (7 bases). CDR1 and CDR2 from the germline V gene are MNHEY and SMNVEV (reference sequence). The CDR3 sequence is 15 residues long. Trimming cost V 2 bases and J 2 bases, with 13 bases left between them.

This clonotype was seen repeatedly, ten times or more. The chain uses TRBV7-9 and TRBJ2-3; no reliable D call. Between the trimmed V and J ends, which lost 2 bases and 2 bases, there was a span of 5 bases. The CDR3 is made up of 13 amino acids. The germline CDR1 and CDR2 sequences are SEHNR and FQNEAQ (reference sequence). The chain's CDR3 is CASSLTPTDTQYF. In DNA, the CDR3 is TGTGCCAGCAGCTTAACCCCCACAGATACGCAGTATTTT.

In DNA, the CDR3 is TGCAGCGCGGATCCGGGACAGAGTAAGCAGTTCTTC. Protein: CSADPGQSKQFF. The J gene is TRBJ2-1, the V gene TRBV29-1; TRBD1 aligns across 7 bases. The V and J ends lost 7 bases and 11 bases, in that order; junction bases with no gene match: 11. This CDR3 has 12 amino acids. From germline, CDR1 is SQVTM and CDR2 ANQGSEA.

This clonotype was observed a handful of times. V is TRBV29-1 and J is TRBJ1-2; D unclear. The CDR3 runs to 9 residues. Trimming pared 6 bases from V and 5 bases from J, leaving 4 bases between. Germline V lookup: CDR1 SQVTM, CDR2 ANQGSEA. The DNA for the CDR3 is TGCAGCGTGGCTTATGGCTACACCTTC. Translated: CSVAYGYTF.

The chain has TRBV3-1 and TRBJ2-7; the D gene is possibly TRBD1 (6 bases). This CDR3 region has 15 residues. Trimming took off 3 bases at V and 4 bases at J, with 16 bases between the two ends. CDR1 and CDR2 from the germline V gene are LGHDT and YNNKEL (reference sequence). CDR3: CASSHGQGSLYEQYF. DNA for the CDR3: TGTGCCAGCAGCCATGGCCAGGGGTCCCTATACGAGCAGTACTTC.